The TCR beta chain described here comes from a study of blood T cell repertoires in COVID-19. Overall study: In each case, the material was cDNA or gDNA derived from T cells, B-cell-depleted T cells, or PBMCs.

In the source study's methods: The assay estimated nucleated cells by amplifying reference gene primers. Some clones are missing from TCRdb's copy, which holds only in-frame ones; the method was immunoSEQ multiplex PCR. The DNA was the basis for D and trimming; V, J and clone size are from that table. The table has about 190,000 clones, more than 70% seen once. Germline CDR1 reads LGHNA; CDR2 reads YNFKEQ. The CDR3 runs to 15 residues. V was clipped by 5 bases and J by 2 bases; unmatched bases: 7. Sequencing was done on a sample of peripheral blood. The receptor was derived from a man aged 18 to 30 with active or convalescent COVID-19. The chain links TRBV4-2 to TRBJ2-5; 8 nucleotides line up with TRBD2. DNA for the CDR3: TGTGCCAGCAGCTACTTTTCGGGAGGGCAAGAGACCCAGTACTTC. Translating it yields CASSYFSGGQETQYF.